The source of this TCR beta chain is a study of OX40 agonist ivuxolimab in advanced cancers. In the study overall: Patients got intravenous ivuxolimab at 0.01 to 10 mg/kg every 2 weeks.

V lost 0 bases, J lost 2 bases, and 11 bases lay in between. The CDR3 length is 14 residues. Germline V CDR1 and CDR2: SQVTM, ANQGSEA. Sequenced by immunoSEQ multiplex PCR; TCRdb stores in-frame clones only, minus some. The sample contains fewer than 15,000 clones, roughly 90% of which appear only once. Sample: CD4+ or CD8+ T cells sorted from blood, taken in a trial of the OX40 agonist ivuxolimab. This rearrangement joins TRBV29-1 to TRBJ2-7; D not certain. The origin of this receptor is an adult with an advanced solid tumor such as melanoma, head and neck, liver or kidney cancer. The DNA for the CDR3 is TGCAGCGTTGAAGAGGCTGGCAGAGCCTACGAGCAGTACTTC. Its translation is CSVEEAGRAYEQYF.